These T cell receptor beta chains were read from a single sample in a study of shared clonotypes between healthy human individuals. The repertoire was sequenced with immunoSEQ multiplex PCR; TCRdb's copy has only in-frame clones and lacks some. The sample has 1.5 million to 2.5 million clones; about 94% are singletons. Sequencing was performed on naive CD8+ T cells sorted from blood. Receptor source: a man aged 18 to 30 in good health. Each CDR3 is given with its conserved first and last residue. The D gene is left open where the match is weak. Part of the rows lack a size; the others show once, few, many or a class for expanded clones.

clone_size: NA
d_call: NA
j_call: TRBJ1-3
v_call: TRBV4-1
cdr3_nt: TGCGCCAGCAGCCAAGTCGGAGGAAACACCATATATTTT
cdr3_aa: CASSQVGGNTIYF

clone_size: NA
d_call: TRBD2
j_call: TRBJ2-7
v_call: TRBV27
cdr3_nt: TGTGCCAGCAGTTTATTAAAAGCGGGGGGGACCTACGAGCAGTACTTC
cdr3_aa: CASSLLKAGGTYEQYF

clone_size: NA
d_call: NA
j_call: TRBJ1-3
v_call: TRBV6-5
cdr3_nt: TGTGCCAGCAGCCACCCCAGTTCAGGGATCAACACCATATATTTT
cdr3_aa: CASSHPSSGINTIYF

clone_size: NA
d_call: TRBD2
j_call: TRBJ2-1
v_call: TRBV28
cdr3_nt: TGTGCCAGCGTAGCGGGGGTCCTCTCCTACAATGAGCAGTTCTTC
cdr3_aa: CASVAGVLSYNEQFF

clone_size: NA
d_call: TRBD1
j_call: TRBJ2-7
v_call: TRBV9
cdr3_nt: TGTGCCAGCAGCCCATGGGACAGCCTCTACGAGCAGTACTTC
cdr3_aa: CASSPWDSLYEQYF

clone_size: NA
d_call: TRBD2
j_call: TRBJ2-1
v_call: TRBV7-9
cdr3_nt: TGTGCCAGCAGCCTACTGGGACTAGCGGGAGAGGTCAATGAGCAGTTCTTC
cdr3_aa: CASSLLGLAGEVNEQFF

clone_size: NA
d_call: TRBD1
j_call: TRBJ1-2
v_call: TRBV27
cdr3_nt: TGTGCCAGCAGTCCATCAACAGGGGGGAACTATGGCTACACCTTC
cdr3_aa: CASSPSTGGNYGYTF

clone_size: NA
d_call: NA
j_call: TRBJ1-1
v_call: TRBV4-1
cdr3_nt: TGCGCCAGCAGCCCCGGAGCAGGAAGCACTGAAGCTTTCTTT
cdr3_aa: CASSPGAGSTEAFF

clone_size: NA
d_call: NA
j_call: TRBJ2-2
v_call: TRBV5-6
cdr3_nt: TGTGCCAGCAGCTTGCGCCGGCAGGCGAACACCGGGGAGCTGTTTTTT
cdr3_aa: CASSLRRQANTGELFF

clone_size: NA
d_call: TRBD1
j_call: TRBJ2-7
v_call: TRBV7-9
cdr3_nt: TGTGCCAGCAGCGGACAGGCCTACGAGCAGTACTTC
cdr3_aa: CASSGQAYEQYF

clone_size: NA
d_call: NA
j_call: TRBJ2-7
v_call: TRBV28
cdr3_nt: TGTGCCAGCAGTTTCCCGGACAGTTTTGCCGAGCAGTACTTC
cdr3_aa: CASSFPDSFAEQYF

clone_size: once
d_call: NA
j_call: TRBJ1-1
v_call: TRBV21-1
cdr3_nt: TGTGCCAGCTGCGGAGCTTTCTTT
cdr3_aa: CASCGAFF

clone_size: NA
d_call: NA
j_call: TRBJ2-3
v_call: TRBV5-4
cdr3_nt: TGTGCCAGCAGCCATGGGGCGGAAGGCCAGTATTTT
cdr3_aa: CASSHGAEGQYF

clone_size: NA
d_call: TRBD2
j_call: TRBJ2-1
v_call: TRBV4-1
cdr3_nt: TGCGCCAGCAGCCAAATCCGGGGAGGGTATGAGCAGTTCTTC
cdr3_aa: CASSQIRGGYEQFF

clone_size: NA
d_call: TRBD1
j_call: TRBJ2-1
v_call: TRBV7-3
cdr3_nt: TGTGCCAGCAGCGTCGGGACAGGAAATGAGCAGTTCTTC
cdr3_aa: CASSVGTGNEQFF

clone_size: NA
d_call: TRBD2
j_call: TRBJ2-7
v_call: TRBV6-1
cdr3_nt: TGTGCCAGCAGTGATTTACTAGCGGGCTACGAGCAGTACTTC
cdr3_aa: CASSDLLAGYEQYF

clone_size: NA
d_call: NA
j_call: TRBJ2-5
v_call: TRBV6-5
cdr3_nt: TGTGCCAGCAGTTCAGAGGGAAGTGAAGAGACCCAGTACTTC
cdr3_aa: CASSSEGSEETQYF

clone_size: NA
d_call: NA
j_call: TRBJ2-7
v_call: TRBV2
cdr3_nt: TGTGCCAGCAGTTGGGCATATGAGCAGTACTTC
cdr3_aa: CASSWAYEQYF

clone_size: once
d_call: NA
j_call: TRBJ2-7
v_call: TRBV4-3
cdr3_nt: TGCGCCAGCAGCCAAGGAGTAGGGGTTTACGAGCAGTACTTC
cdr3_aa: CASSQGVGVYEQYF

clone_size: NA
d_call: TRBD1
j_call: TRBJ1-4
v_call: TRBV6-5
cdr3_nt: TGTGCCAGCAGTGGGCAGGGGGCCACTAATGAAAAACTGTTTTTT
cdr3_aa: CASSGQGATNEKLFF

clone_size: NA
d_call: NA
j_call: TRBJ2-1
v_call: TRBV5-1
cdr3_nt: TGCGCCAGCAGCTTGGCGACTCTTTGGAGTGAGCAGTTCTTC
cdr3_aa: CASSLATLWSEQFF

clone_size: NA
d_call: NA
j_call: TRBJ1-5
v_call: TRBV27
cdr3_nt: TGTGCCAGCAGTTTTACGTCAAATCAGCCCCAGCATTTT
cdr3_aa: CASSFTSNQPQHF

clone_size: NA
d_call: NA
j_call: TRBJ2-7
v_call: TRBV5-5
cdr3_nt: TGTGCCAGCAGCTTGGTGGGAGCGAGGGGGAACGAGCAGTACTTC
cdr3_aa: CASSLVGARGNEQYF

clone_size: NA
d_call: TRBD1
j_call: TRBJ2-7
v_call: TRBV19
cdr3_nt: TGTGCCAGTAGTCCAGCGACAGGGTTAGTCGACGAGCAGTACTTC
cdr3_aa: CASSPATGLVDEQYF

clone_size: NA
d_call: NA
j_call: TRBJ1-2
v_call: TRBV6-1
cdr3_nt: TGTGCCAGCACTGACAACTATGGCTACACCTTC
cdr3_aa: CASTDNYGYTF

clone_size: NA
d_call: NA
j_call: TRBJ1-2
v_call: TRBV25-1
cdr3_nt: TGTGCCAGCAGTGTGGGGAGTGGCTATGGCTACACCTTC
cdr3_aa: CASSVGSGYGYTF

clone_size: NA
d_call: NA
j_call: TRBJ2-7
v_call: TRBV6-5
cdr3_nt: TGTGCCAGCAGTTACACAGATCAAGACTACGAGCAGTACTTC
cdr3_aa: CASSYTDQDYEQYF

clone_size: once
d_call: NA
j_call: TRBJ1-6
v_call: TRBV12-5
cdr3_nt: TGTGCTAGTGGGGGGGACGACGGGAATTCACCCCTCCACTTT
cdr3_aa: CASGGDDGNSPLHF

clone_size: NA
d_call: TRBD1
j_call: TRBJ2-7
v_call: TRBV4-1
cdr3_nt: TGCGCCAGCAGGTTCCGGGACAGCTCCTACGAGCAGTACTTC
cdr3_aa: CASRFRDSSYEQYF

clone_size: NA
d_call: NA
j_call: TRBJ2-1
v_call: TRBV27
cdr3_nt: TGTGCCAGCAGTTTAGCCGGGGGTGAGCAGTTCTTC
cdr3_aa: CASSLAGGEQFF

clone_size: NA
d_call: TRBD2
j_call: TRBJ2-6
v_call: TRBV2
cdr3_nt: TGTGCCAGCAGTGAAGGGGAGGGGCGCGGGGCCAACGTCCTGACTTTC
cdr3_aa: CASSEGEGRGANVLTF

clone_size: NA
d_call: TRBD1
j_call: TRBJ1-5
v_call: TRBV28
cdr3_nt: TGTGCAAGCACCCGGGACAGGTCGACTAATCAGCCCCAGCATTTT
cdr3_aa: CASTRDRSTNQPQHF

clone_size: NA
d_call: NA
j_call: TRBJ2-5
v_call: TRBV14
cdr3_nt: TGTGCCAGCAGCCAAGCTGCCACTGGGACCCAGTACTTC
cdr3_aa: CASSQAATGTQYF

clone_size: NA
d_call: TRBD2
j_call: TRBJ2-1
v_call: TRBV9
cdr3_nt: TGTGCCAGCAGCGTAGTGGGACTAGGCGAAGACAATGAGCAGTTCTTC
cdr3_aa: CASSVVGLGEDNEQFF

clone_size: NA
d_call: TRBD2
j_call: TRBJ2-7
v_call: TRBV28
cdr3_nt: TGTGCCAGCAGTCCCACCTTAACGGGGGGAAGCTACGAGCAGTACTTC
cdr3_aa: CASSPTLTGGSYEQYF

clone_size: once
d_call: NA
j_call: TRBJ1-5
v_call: TRBV21-1
cdr3_nt: TGTGCCAGCAGCAAAGTAGGTAGCAATCAGCCCCAGCATTTT
cdr3_aa: CASSKVGSNQPQHF

clone_size: NA
d_call: NA
j_call: TRBJ2-3
v_call: TRBV28
cdr3_nt: TGTGCCAGCAGTTCACTGGACAGCACAGATACGCAGTATTTT
cdr3_aa: CASSSLDSTDTQYF

clone_size: NA
d_call: NA
j_call: TRBJ2-5
v_call: TRBV7-9
cdr3_nt: TGTGCCAGCAGCTTTTATGTCCCCTCGCTCCCCCCGTACCAAGAGACCCAGTACTTC
cdr3_aa: CASSFYVPSLPPYQETQYF

clone_size: NA
d_call: NA
j_call: TRBJ1-2
v_call: TRBV9
cdr3_nt: TGTGCCAGCAGCGTAGGGGGGAACTATGGCTACACCTTC
cdr3_aa: CASSVGGNYGYTF

clone_size: NA
d_call: NA
j_call: TRBJ1-2
v_call: TRBV9
cdr3_nt: TGTGCCAGCAGCGTAGGGCAGTCCTACACCTTC
cdr3_aa: CASSVGQSYTF

clone_size: NA
d_call: NA
j_call: TRBJ2-7
v_call: TRBV7-8
cdr3_nt: TGTGCCAGCAGCTTACATGTGGGGTCCGGCGAGCAGTACTTC
cdr3_aa: CASSLHVGSGEQYF

clone_size: NA
d_call: NA
j_call: TRBJ2-7
v_call: TRBV7-2
cdr3_nt: TGTGCCAGCAGCTCCGACACCGTCGAGCAGTACTTC
cdr3_aa: CASSSDTVEQYF

clone_size: once
d_call: NA
j_call: TRBJ2-7
v_call: TRBV7-8
cdr3_nt: TGTGCCAGCAGTTCCGGGGGTACCTACGAGCAGTACTTC
cdr3_aa: CASSSGGTYEQYF

clone_size: NA
d_call: NA
j_call: TRBJ1-3
v_call: TRBV9
cdr3_nt: TGTGCCAGCAGCGTGGACAGTTACTCTGGAAACACCATATATTTT
cdr3_aa: CASSVDSYSGNTIYF

clone_size: NA
d_call: NA
j_call: TRBJ1-2
v_call: TRBV2
cdr3_nt: TGTGCCAGCAGTGAACCTTTAATTGGGGGAACAGCTAACTATGGCTACACCTTC
cdr3_aa: CASSEPLIGGTANYGYTF

clone_size: NA
d_call: NA
j_call: TRBJ1-5
v_call: TRBV7-3
cdr3_nt: TGTGCCAGCAGCTCCCAATGGCAGGGGAGCAATCAGCCCCAGCATTTT
cdr3_aa: CASSSQWQGSNQPQHF

clone_size: NA
d_call: NA
j_call: TRBJ2-1
v_call: TRBV5-1
cdr3_nt: TGCGCCAGCAGCTTGGCCCCCGCAGGTCTAGAGCAGTTCTTC
cdr3_aa: CASSLAPAGLEQFF

clone_size: NA
d_call: NA
j_call: TRBJ2-1
v_call: TRBV28
cdr3_nt: TGTGCCAGCAGTTTTGGCGATGAGCAGTTCTTC
cdr3_aa: CASSFGDEQFF